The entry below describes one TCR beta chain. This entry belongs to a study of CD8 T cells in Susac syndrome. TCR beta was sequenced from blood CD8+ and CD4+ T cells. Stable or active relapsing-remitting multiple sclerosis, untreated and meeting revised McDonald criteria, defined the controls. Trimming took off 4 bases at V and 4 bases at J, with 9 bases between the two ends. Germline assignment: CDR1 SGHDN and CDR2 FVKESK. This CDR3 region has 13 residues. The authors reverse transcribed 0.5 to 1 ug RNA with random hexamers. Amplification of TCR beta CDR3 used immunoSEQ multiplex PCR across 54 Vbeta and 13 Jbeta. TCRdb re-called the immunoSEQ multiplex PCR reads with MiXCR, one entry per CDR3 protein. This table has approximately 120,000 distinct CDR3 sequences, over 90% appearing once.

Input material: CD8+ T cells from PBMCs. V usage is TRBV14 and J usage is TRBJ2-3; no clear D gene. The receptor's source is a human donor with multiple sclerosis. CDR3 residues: CASSLVMPDTQYF. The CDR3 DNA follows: TGTGCCAGCAGCCTGGTGATGCCAGATACGCAGTATTTT.